This T cell receptor (beta chain) was found in a study of blood T cells in healthy people across ages. This CDR3 is 15 amino acids long. V was shortened by 5 bases and J by 4 bases, with 14 bases between the two germline ends. In germline, CDR1 is MDHEN, CDR2 SYDVKM. For this clonotype: The antigen remains undetermined.

The study's findings and limits: CMV status of donors was unknown, possibly confounding expanded clonotype changes.

Alongside a J-beta primer mix, a sample-barcoded 5' primer served in a second PCR lasting about 7 to 12 cycles. The study obtained at least 3 million CDR3-containing paired-end reads from every sample. TCRdb processed the 5' RACE reads anew with MiXCR; each CDR3 protein has one entry. In the table there are about 970,000 distinct CDR3 sequences, roughly half of which are singletons. The source of this sequence is a woman aged 55 to 70 in good health. Material: blood. V usage is TRBV28 and J usage is TRBJ1-4; D might be TRBD1 (5 bases). The CDR3 coding sequence is TGTGCCAGCAGTCCCGGGACGACCCTTAATGAAAAACTGTTTTTT. It is translated as CASSPGTTLNEKLFF. The full variable domain, in which reference TRBV28 and TRBJ1-4 provide the parts outside the CDR3, is DVKVTQSSRYLVKRTGEKVFLECVQDMDHENMFWYRQDPGLGLRLIYFSYDVKMKEKGDIPEGYSVSREKKERFSLILESASTNQTSMYLCASSPGTTLNEKLFFGSGTQLSVL.